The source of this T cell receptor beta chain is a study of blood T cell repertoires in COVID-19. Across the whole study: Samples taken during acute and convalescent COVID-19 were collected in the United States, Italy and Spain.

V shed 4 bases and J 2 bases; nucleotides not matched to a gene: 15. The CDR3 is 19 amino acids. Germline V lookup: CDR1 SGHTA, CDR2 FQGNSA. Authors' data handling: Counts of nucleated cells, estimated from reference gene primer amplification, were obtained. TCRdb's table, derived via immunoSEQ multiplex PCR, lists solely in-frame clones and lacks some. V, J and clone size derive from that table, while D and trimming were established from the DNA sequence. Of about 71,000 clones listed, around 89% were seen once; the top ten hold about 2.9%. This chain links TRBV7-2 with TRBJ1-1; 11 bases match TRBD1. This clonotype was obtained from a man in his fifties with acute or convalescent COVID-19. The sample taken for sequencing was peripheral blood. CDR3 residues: CASSYLTSGTGGINTEAFF. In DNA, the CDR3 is TGTGCCAGCAGCTACCTAACTTCCGGGACAGGGGGGATAAACACTGAAGCTTTCTTT.